One sample yielded the 6 T cell receptor beta chains listed below, sequenced in a study of monozygotic twins with inflammatory bowel disease. TCRdb reprocessed the 5' RACE reads and stores each CDR3 protein as one record, lacking DNA. Its table records around 450,000 distinct CDR3 sequences. The specimen sequenced was blood. These receptors came from a human donor with ulcerative colitis or Crohn's disease, or a healthy co-twin of an affected twin (not recorded which).

The gene calls are TRBV11-2 and TRBJ2-5. Germline values: CDR1 SGHAT, CDR2 FQNNGV. This CDR3 contains 14 residues. CDR3 region: CASSGLGLQETQYF. The full variable domain, in which reference TRBV11-2 and TRBJ2-5 provide the parts outside the CDR3, is EAGVAQSPRYKIIEKRQSVAFWCNPISGHATLYWYQQILGQGPKLLIQFQNNGVVDDSQLPKDRFSAERLKGVDSTLKIQPAKLEDSAVYLCASSGLGLQETQYFGPGTRLLVL.

The rearrangement links TRBV7-2 to TRBJ2-5; TCRdb's D call of TRBD1 is untestable without DNA. This CDR3 comprises 15 residues. Germline CDR1 is SGHTA and CDR2 is FQGNSA. The chain's CDR3 is CASSLGGLGEETQYF.

V gene TRBV28 combines with J gene TRBJ2-7; the D gene TCRdb calls, TRBD1, cannot be checked with no DNA. CDR1 and CDR2 from the germline V gene are MDHEN and SYDVKM. The CDR3 loop spans 14 amino acids. CDR3 sequence: CASSLPGQVNEQYF.

V usage is TRBV9 and J usage is TRBJ1-4; TCRdb's D call of TRBD1 is untestable without DNA. Germline V gene lookup returns CDR1 SGDLS and CDR2 YYNGEE. This CDR3 contains 14 residues. The CDR3 loop reads CASSPETGSGKLFF. The variable domain in full, with the rest retrieved from reference TRBV9 and TRBJ1-4, is DSGVTQTPKHLITATGQRVTLRCSPRSGDLSVYWYQQSLDQGLQFLIQYYNGEERAKGNILERFSAQQFPDLHSELNLSSLELGDSALYFCASSPETGSGKLFFGSGTQLSVL.

CDR3 sequence: CSARRGQGPSEQYF. The rearrangement uses TRBV20-1 and TRBJ2-7; TCRdb selects TRBD1, and the lack of DNA leaves this call unchecked. This CDR3 has 14 residues. Per the germline V gene, CDR1 is DFQATT and CDR2 is SNEGSKA (reference sequence).

The rearrangement links TRBV11-1 to TRBJ2-5. Germline assignment: CDR1 SGHAT and CDR2 FQDESV (reference sequence). The CDR3 has 11 residues. The CDR3 reads CASSVSETQYF.